This entry lists 21 T cell receptor beta chains sequenced from one sample in a study of CD8 T cells in ankylosing spondylitis. Study outcomes and limitations: Typical of ankylosing spondylitis blood, it appeared, was a TCR beta motif of about eight highly homologous variants.

TCRdb ran MiXCR on the 5' RACE reads and lists one entry per CDR3 protein. The sample records 700,000 to 1,000,000 distinct CDR3 sequences, approximately 12% being singletons. These receptors lack a known antigen. Sequencing input: blood, either unsorted or a sorted T cell fraction (not recorded which). The receptors come from a male donor with ankylosing spondylitis.

The V gene is TRBV5-1, the J gene TRBJ2-5; 11 bases are shared with TRBD2. The V gene's germline CDR1 is SGHRS and CDR2 YFSETQ. The V and J ends lost 4 bases and 5 bases, in that order; junction bases with no gene match: 4. This CDR3 has 14 residues. The CDR3 region has the DNA TGCGCCAGCAGCCCGACTAGCGGGGCCGAGACCCAGTACTTC. Its protein product is CASSPTSGAETQYF.

In its sample, this clonotype was seen a few times. The chain uses TRBV7-2 and TRBJ2-3; D ambiguous. CDR1 and CDR2 from the germline V gene are SGHTA and FQGNSA. Trimming took off 2 bases at V and 5 bases at J, with 11 bases between the two ends. The CDR3 extends over 14 amino acids. The CDR3 DNA reads TGTGCCAGCAGCTTAAGTGGTCCTGGAGATACGCAGTATTTT. Its protein product is CASSLSGPGDTQYF.

This clonotype was observed at least ten times. One end of the junction fails to match germline, which may point to a read error. The gene calls are TRBV7-7 and TRBJ2-5, with a possible D match to TRBD2 (5 bases). The CDR3 has 15 amino acids. Germline assignment: CDR1 SSHAT and CDR2 FNYEAQ (reference sequence). The CDR3, as DNA: TGTGCTAGCAGCTTACGTCACGGACTGGGAGAGACCCAGTACTTC. Its protein product is CASSLRHGLGETQYF.

This clonotype was recorded a few times. The chain couples TRBV5-1 to TRBJ1-5; D may be TRBD1 (5 bases). V gave up 0 bases and J gave up 0 bases, with 10 bases separating them. Germline CDR1 is SGHRS and CDR2 is YFSETQ. This CDR3 is built from 16 residues. CDR3 region: CASSLGGRDSNQPQHF. The CDR3 DNA follows: TGCGCCAGCAGCTTGGGGGGCAGGGATAGCAATCAGCCCCAGCATTTT.

Only a few counts were recorded for this clonotype. The chain has TRBV6-1 and TRBJ2-7; D possibly uses TRBD1 or TRBD2 (6 bases each). CDR1 is MNHNS, CDR2 SASEGT, per germline. This CDR3 has 14 residues. V dropped 5 bases and J dropped 3 bases, with 14 bases sitting between them. The CDR3 coding sequence is TGTGCCAGCAGTCAACAGGGCGGGGTCTACGAGCAGTACTTC. Protein product: CASSQQGGVYEQYF.

The rearrangement uses TRBV5-5 and TRBJ2-2; 7 bases map to TRBD2. The J segment lost 1 base and the V segment lost 2 bases, leaving 2 bases of the junction unmatched. Germline V gene lookup returns CDR1 SGHKS and CDR2 YYEKEE (reference sequence). The CDR3 length is 15 residues. DNA for the CDR3: TGTGCCAGCAGCTTTACTAGCGAGAACACCGGGGAGCTGTTTTTT. Encoded protein: CASSFTSENTGELFF.

In its sample, this clonotype was seen many times. This chain links TRBV4-2 with TRBJ1-2; weak D call: TRBD1 (5 bases). V was clipped by 0 bases and J by 4 bases, with 6 bases between them. The CDR3 extends over 13 amino acids. The germline V gene has CDR1 LGHNA and CDR2 YNFKEQ. The CDR3 DNA reads TGTGCCAGCAGCCAAGACAGGGTCTATGGCTACACCTTC. Translated: CASSQDRVYGYTF.

The gene calls are TRBV5-1 and TRBJ1-6; weak D call: TRBD1 (6 bases). Germline loops: CDR1 SGHRS, CDR2 YFSETQ. The CDR3 contains 16 residues. Trimming left V 4 bases short and J 7 bases short, with 18 bases between. CDR3 sequence (DNA): TGCGCCAGCAGCGCCGGGGGCGCGGGGGGAAATTCACCCCTCCACTTT. Encoded protein: CASSAGGAGGNSPLHF.

This clonotype was detected a few times. The V call is TRBV20-1, the J call TRBJ1-1; D might be TRBD1 (6 bases). Trimming cost V 5 bases and J 11 bases, with 30 bases left between them. The CDR3 covers 16 residues. Germline-derived CDR1 and CDR2 are DFQATT and SNEGSKA (reference sequence). CDR3 protein: CSAPSTLTGRSGVAFF. CDR3 coding DNA: TGCAGTGCTCCCTCAACCCTAACAGGGAGGAGTGGCGTCGCTTTCTTT.

The V gene is TRBV7-9, the J gene TRBJ2-6; TRBD2 is a possible D gene (5 bases). The CDR3 has 15 amino acids. The germline V and J ends were trimmed by 5 bases and 1 base, with 9 bases remaining between them. Germline CDR1 reads SEHNR; CDR2 reads FQNEAQ (reference sequence). The CDR3 is CASSAGDSGANVLTF. DNA of the CDR3: TGTGCCAGCAGCGCGGGCGATTCTGGGGCCAACGTCCTGACTTTC.

The rearrangement links TRBV20-1 to TRBJ1-3; no firm D call. Trimming took off 0 bases at V and 13 bases at J, with 22 bases between the two ends. The CDR3 is 15 amino acids. Germline CDR1 is DFQATT and CDR2 is SNEGSKA (reference sequence). The CDR3: CSARDRVLQFSPIYF. The CDR3 coding sequence is TGCAGTGCTAGAGATAGGGTTTTGCAGTTTTCCCCAATATATTTT.

This clonotype occurred many times. The chain links TRBV20-1 to TRBJ2-3; D unclear. V lost 0 bases and J lost 2, with 9 bases in between. Germline CDR1 is DFQATT and CDR2 is SNEGSKA (reference sequence). This CDR3 is built from 14 residues. CDR3 sequence reads: CSARDVAYTDTQYF. For the CDR3, the DNA is TGCAGTGCTAGAGACGTAGCATACACAGATACGCAGTATTTT.

This clonotype was detected only a few times. The chain uses TRBV4-2 and TRBJ2-1, with D perhaps TRBD2 (5 bases). Germline CDR1 and CDR2: LGHNA and YNFKEQ. Between the trimmed V and J ends, which lost 0 bases and 4 bases, there was a span of 13 bases. The CDR3 loop spans 16 amino acids. This CDR3 reads CASSQDFTSNYNEQFF. CDR3 DNA sequence: TGTGCCAGCAGCCAAGATTTCACTAGTAATTACAATGAGCAGTTCTTC.

This clonotype has more than one count but fewer than ten. This sequence joins TRBV20-1 and TRBJ2-3; 7 nucleotides align to TRBD2. This CDR3 is built from 13 residues. V was clipped by 7 bases and J by 2 bases; unmatched bases: 6. Per the germline V gene, CDR1 is DFQATT and CDR2 is SNEGSKA (reference sequence). This chain's CDR3 is CSGGGGTTDTQYF. CDR3 sequence (DNA): TGCAGTGGAGGCGGGGGAACCACAGATACGCAGTATTTT.

This sequence joins TRBV4-2 and TRBJ1-1; tentatively, D is TRBD1 (5 bases). Germline-derived CDR1 and CDR2 are LGHNA and YNFKEQ. This CDR3 spans 16 amino acids. V lost 4 bases, J lost 1 base, and 16 bases lay in between. CDR3 sequence: CASSLLYRQGNTEAFF. The CDR3 nucleotides are TGTGCCAGCAGCCTCTTGTATCGGCAGGGGAACACTGAAGCTTTCTTT.

This clonotype was found a few times. The chain recombines TRBV5-5 with TRBJ2-2, with D hard to call. The CDR3 has 16 residues. Germline CDR1 reads SGHKS; CDR2 reads YYEKEE (reference sequence). Trimming shortened V by 1 base and J by 2 bases, and 12 bases separated the two germline ends. This CDR3 reads CASSLTVRINTGELFF. In nucleotides, the CDR3 is TGTGCCAGCAGCTTGACAGTGAGGATTAACACCGGGGAGCTGTTTTTT.

A few counts support this clonotype. This chain uses TRBV11-2 with TRBJ2-3; D may be TRBD2 (6 bases). The CDR3 spans 16 residues. Per the germline V gene, CDR1 is SGHAT and CDR2 is FQNNGV. V lost 0 bases and J 2 bases, leaving 12 bases between the germline ends. The CDR3 spells CASSLDSIAVTDTQYF. CDR3 nucleotides: TGTGCCAGCAGCTTAGACTCCATAGCGGTCACAGATACGCAGTATTTT. The full variable domain, with the rest looked up from reference TRBV11-2 and TRBJ2-3, is EAGVAQSPRYKIIEKRQSVAFWCNPISGHATLYWYQQILGQGPKLLIQFQNNGVVDDSQLPKDRFSAERLKGVDSTLKIQPAKLEDSAVYLCASSLDSIAVTDTQYFGPGTRLTVL.

This clonotype came up a few times. This sequence joins TRBV20-1 and TRBJ2-4; 9 bases fit TRBD1. The CDR3 covers 15 residues. The ends lost 3 bases at V and 3 bases at J; junction bases unmatched: 6. Germline CDR1 DFQATT, CDR2 SNEGSKA (reference sequence). CDR3 protein: CSASRQGDGKNIQYF. The CDR3, as DNA: TGCAGTGCTAGCCGACAGGGGGATGGCAAAAACATTCAGTACTTC.

This rearrangement joins TRBV3-1 to TRBJ2-1; D is unresolved. CDR1 and CDR2 (germline): LGHDT, YNNKEL (reference sequence). V was clipped by 0 bases and J by 10 bases, with 16 bases between them. The CDR3 sequence is 15 residues long. The CDR3 coding sequence is TGTGCCAGCAGCCAAGAATGGTTATTTGGCGGCGAGCAGTTCTTC. This sequence encodes CASSQEWLFGGEQFF.

At least ten counts were recorded for this clonotype. The chain links TRBV20-1 to TRBJ2-1; D not certain. The CDR3 spans 14 residues. Trimming took off 1 base at V and 1 base at J, with 8 bases between the two ends. Germline V gene lookup returns CDR1 DFQATT and CDR2 SNEGSKA (reference sequence). The CDR3 nucleotides are TGCAGTGCTAGAGGCGGCGCGTCCTACAATGAGCAGTTCTTC. It encodes CSARGGASYNEQFF.

Many counts were recorded for this clonotype. V usage is TRBV7-9 and J usage is TRBJ1-2; D is uncertain. CDR1 SEHNR and CDR2 FQNEAQ come from the germline V gene (reference sequence). CDR3 size: 15 residues. The germline V and J ends were trimmed by 5 bases and 4 bases, with 17 bases remaining between them. CDR3 region: CASSQRSQFIYGYTF. The CDR3 coding sequence is TGTGCCAGCAGCCAACGTTCCCAGTTCATCTATGGCTACACCTTC.